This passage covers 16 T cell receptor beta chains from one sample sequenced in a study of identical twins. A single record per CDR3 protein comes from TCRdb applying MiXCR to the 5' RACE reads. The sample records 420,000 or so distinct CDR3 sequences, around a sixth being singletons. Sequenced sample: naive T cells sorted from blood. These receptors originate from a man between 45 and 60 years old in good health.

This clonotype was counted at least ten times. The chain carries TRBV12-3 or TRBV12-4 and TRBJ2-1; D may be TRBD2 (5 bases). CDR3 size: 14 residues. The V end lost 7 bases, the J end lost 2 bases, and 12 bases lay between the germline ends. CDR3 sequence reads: CASNTRVPYNEQFF. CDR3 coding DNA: TGTGCCAGCAATACTAGGGTCCCCTACAATGAGCAGTTCTTC.

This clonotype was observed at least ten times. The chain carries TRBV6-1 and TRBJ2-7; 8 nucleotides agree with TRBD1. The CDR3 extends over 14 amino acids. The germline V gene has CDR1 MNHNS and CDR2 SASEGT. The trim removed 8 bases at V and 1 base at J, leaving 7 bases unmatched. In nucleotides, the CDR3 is TGTGCCAGCGGGCAGGGGGCCGATTCCTACGAGCAGTACTTC. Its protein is CASGQGADSYEQYF.

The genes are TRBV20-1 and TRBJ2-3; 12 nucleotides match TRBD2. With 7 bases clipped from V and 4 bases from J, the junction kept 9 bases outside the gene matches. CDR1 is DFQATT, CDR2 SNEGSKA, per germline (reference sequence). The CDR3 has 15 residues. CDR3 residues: CSVIGLAGGPDTQYF. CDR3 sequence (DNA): TGCAGTGTCATCGGCCTAGCGGGGGGGCCAGATACGCAGTATTTT.

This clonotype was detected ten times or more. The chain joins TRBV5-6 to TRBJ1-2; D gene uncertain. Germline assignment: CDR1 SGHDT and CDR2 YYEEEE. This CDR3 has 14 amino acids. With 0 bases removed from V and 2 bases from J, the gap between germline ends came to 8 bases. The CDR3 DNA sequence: TGTGCCAGCAGCTTGGGGGCCACCAACTATGGCTACACCTTC. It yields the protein CASSLGATNYGYTF. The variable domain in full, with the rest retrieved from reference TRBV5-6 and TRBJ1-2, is DAGVTQSPTHLIKTRGQQVTLRCSPKSGHDTVSWYQQALGQGPQFIFQYYEEEERQRGNFPDRFSGHQFPNYSSELNVNALLLGDSALYLCASSLGATNYGYTFGSGTRLTVV.

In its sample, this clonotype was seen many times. The CDR3 nucleotides read TGCAGTGCCATTAATCCAACCAGGGGGATAACAGATACGCAGTATTTT. Protein product: CSAINPTRGITDTQYF. The chain combines TRBV20-1 with TRBJ2-3; 7 bases map to TRBD1. Germline lookup yields CDR1 DFQATT and CDR2 SNEGSKA (reference sequence). J was trimmed by 3 bases and V by 6 bases; bases with no gene match: 15. The CDR3 has 16 amino acids.

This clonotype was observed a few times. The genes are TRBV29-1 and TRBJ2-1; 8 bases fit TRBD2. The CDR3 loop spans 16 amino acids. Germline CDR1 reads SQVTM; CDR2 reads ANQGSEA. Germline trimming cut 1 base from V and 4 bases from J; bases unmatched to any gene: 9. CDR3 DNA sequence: TGCAGCGTTGAAGTGTCCCCGACTAGCGCGTACAATGAGCAGTTCTTC. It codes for CSVEVSPTSAYNEQFF.

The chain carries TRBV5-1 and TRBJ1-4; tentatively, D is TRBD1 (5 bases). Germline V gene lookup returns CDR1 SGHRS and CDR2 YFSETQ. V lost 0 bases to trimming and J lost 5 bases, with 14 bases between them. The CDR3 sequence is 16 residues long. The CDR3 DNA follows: TGCGCCAGCAGCTTGGGGCAGGGCGTTCAAAATGAAAAACTGTTTTTT. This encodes CASSLGQGVQNEKLFF.

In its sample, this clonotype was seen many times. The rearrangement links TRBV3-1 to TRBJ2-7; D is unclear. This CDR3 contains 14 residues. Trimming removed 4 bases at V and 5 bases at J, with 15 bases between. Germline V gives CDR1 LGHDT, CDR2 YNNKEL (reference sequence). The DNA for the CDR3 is TGTGCCAGCAGCCCTTTCTCCGCGGCCCACGAGCAGTACTTC. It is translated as CASSPFSAAHEQYF.

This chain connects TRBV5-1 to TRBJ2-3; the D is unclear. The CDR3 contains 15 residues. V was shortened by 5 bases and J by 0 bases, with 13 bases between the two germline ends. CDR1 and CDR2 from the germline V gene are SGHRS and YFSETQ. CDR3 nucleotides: TGCGCCAGCAGTAGAGGAGAAACTAGCACAGATACGCAGTATTTT. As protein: CASSRGETSTDTQYF.

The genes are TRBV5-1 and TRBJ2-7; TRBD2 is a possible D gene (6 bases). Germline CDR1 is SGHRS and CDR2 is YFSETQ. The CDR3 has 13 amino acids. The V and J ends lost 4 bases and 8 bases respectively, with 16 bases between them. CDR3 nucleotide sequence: TGCGCCAGCAGCGGAGGGACCCGTTCACAGCAGTACTTC. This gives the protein CASSGGTRSQQYF. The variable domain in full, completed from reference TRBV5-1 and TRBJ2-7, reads KAGVTQTPRYLIKTRGQQVTLSCSPISGHRSVSWYQQTPGQGLQFLFEYFSETQRNKGNFPGRFSGRQFSNSRSEMNVSTLELGDSALYLCASSGGTRSQQYFGPGTRLTVT.

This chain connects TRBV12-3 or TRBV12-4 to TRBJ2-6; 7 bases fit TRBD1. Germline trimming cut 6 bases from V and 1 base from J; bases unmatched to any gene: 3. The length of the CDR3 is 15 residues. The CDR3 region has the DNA TGTGCCAGCAGGAGACAGGGTTCTGGGGCCAACGTCCTGACTTTC. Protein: CASRRQGSGANVLTF.

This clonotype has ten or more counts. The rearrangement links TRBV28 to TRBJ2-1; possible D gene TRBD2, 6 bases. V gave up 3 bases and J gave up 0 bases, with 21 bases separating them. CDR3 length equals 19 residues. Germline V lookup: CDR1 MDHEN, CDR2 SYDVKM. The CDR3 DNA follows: TGTGCCAGCAGTTTTATAACGTTTAGGGCGGGGAGCTCCTACAATGAGCAGTTCTTC. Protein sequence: CASSFITFRAGSSYNEQFF.

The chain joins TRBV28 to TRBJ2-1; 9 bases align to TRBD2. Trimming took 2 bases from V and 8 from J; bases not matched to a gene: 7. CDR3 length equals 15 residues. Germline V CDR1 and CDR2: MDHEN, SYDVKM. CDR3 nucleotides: TGTGCCAGCAGTTTAACAGCTAGCGGGATCCATGAGCAGTTCTTC. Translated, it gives CASSLTASGIHEQFF.

The CDR3 DNA sequence: TGTGCCACCAGTGATTTGCTGGCAGCCAATGAGCAGTTCTTC. Translation: CATSDLLAANEQFF. The V gene is TRBV24-1, the J gene TRBJ2-1; D call uncertain. This CDR3 is built from 14 residues. Trimming pared 0 bases from V and 6 bases from J, leaving 8 bases between. Germline CDR1 and CDR2: KGHDR and SFDVKD.

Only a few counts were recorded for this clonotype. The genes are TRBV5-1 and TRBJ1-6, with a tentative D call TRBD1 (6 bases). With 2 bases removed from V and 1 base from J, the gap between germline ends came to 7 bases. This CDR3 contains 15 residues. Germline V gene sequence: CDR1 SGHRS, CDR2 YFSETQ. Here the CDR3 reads CASSFRGSYNSPLHF. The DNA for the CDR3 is TGCGCCAGCAGCTTCAGGGGTTCCTATAATTCACCCCTCCACTTT.

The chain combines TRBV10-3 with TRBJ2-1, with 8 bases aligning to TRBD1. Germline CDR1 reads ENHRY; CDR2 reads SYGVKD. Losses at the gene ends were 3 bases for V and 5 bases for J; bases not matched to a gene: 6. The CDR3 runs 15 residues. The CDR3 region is CAISEFGTGDNEQFF. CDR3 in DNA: TGTGCCATCAGTGAATTTGGGACAGGTGACAATGAGCAGTTCTTC.